This TCR beta chain stems from a study of cytomegalovirus exposure and HLA in healthy donors (dated by TCRdb to about 2017). About the study as a whole: An earlier analysis of some 620 of the donors reported about 300 Gb of sequence data and 117 million unique TCR beta sequences obtained from roughly 180 million T cells. An early release that covered about 640 HLA-typed donors contained approximately 320 gigabases of sequencing data and roughly 84 million unique TCR sequences. Among the approximately 400 genotyped donors, around 81% belonged to the genetic ancestry cluster associated with self-reported Caucasian donors. The aim of the study was to test whether cataloging public T cell receptors could identify signatures of past pathogen exposure. The study profiled the T cell repertoires of hundreds of subjects by immunosequencing and related them to cytomegalovirus serostatus. A separate validation cohort of roughly 130 different subjects was used in addition to the 666-subject first cohort. To predict cytomegalovirus infection status, the study combined high-throughput TCR immunosequencing, statistical association of individual TCRs with disease status, and machine learning. A later analysis re-examined previously published TCR beta repertoires from more than 600 donors and added high-resolution HLA genotyping to investigate patterns of TCR occurrence. The later analysis used no new phenotypic data to find candidate immune exposures, relying instead on TCR beta sequences and their occurrence across donors. In an earlier analysis of more than 550 of the donors, high-throughput TCR beta sequencing was used to judge whether each TCR beta V gene segment behaved as functional or pseudogenic. Alongside the repertoire data, information on donor age, sex, ethnicity and CMV serostatus was compiled. A later genetic analysis used genome-wide SNP genotypes for about three fifths of the roughly 700 donors, treating that subset as a discovery cohort. Every discovery cohort repertoire had been produced on one sequencing platform. HLA typing included class I and class II loci at four-digit resolution. Typing coverage varied by locus: about 629-630 donors for A, B, C, DRB1 and DQB1; approximately 560 for DQA1; 600 to 610 for DPA1; some 470 for DPB1. Roughly five DR-DQ haplotypes were handled as single units for association and clustering, since linkage in the cohort was strong. Across about 370 genotyped donors of the cohort, an average of roughly 200,000 unique TCR beta nucleotide sequences per donor were sequenced, and roughly 18% of those sequences were non-productive. The study at large found these results: Because HLA typing was missing for some donors at each locus, association tests included only the typed subset. When HLA alleles, especially DR and DQ, strongly co-occurred, TCR associations were difficult to assign to individual alleles. In a later genetic analysis, fewer N-insertions in productive TCRs were reported among donors in an Asian-associated ancestry cluster than the roughly 710-donor mean. The earlier analysis of some 560 of the donors excluded over 15 rarely observed V segments, including chromosome 9 orphons, because counts were too low. In a later analysis, some 18,000 TCR beta sequences were associated with specific HLA alleles at a false discovery rate of 0.05. Three of the identified cytomegalovirus-associated TCR beta chains were confirmed in vitro to be specific for cytomegalovirus antigens. According to a later analysis, parvovirus B19, influenza, CMV and Epstein-Barr virus appeared linked to several top co-occurrence clusters. The study listed 164 TCR beta chains as associated with cytomegalovirus. Compared with equally common non-associated chains, HLA-associated TCR beta chains in a later analysis were more clonally expanded and had lower generation probabilities. Cytomegalovirus status was reported to be diagnosed by the classifier with high specificity and sensitivity in both the original and validation cohorts. Broadly in line with IMGT annotations, most TCR beta V segments showed up in productive rearrangements about 87% or about 30% of the time in an earlier analysis of several hundred of the donors. It was suggested by the authors that the approach could potentially be generalized to other disease states and immunological phenotypes. The cohort was sequenced for TCR beta chains only, and without alpha or paired-chain data the features that could be detected were limited. V-gene and J-gene trimming of TCR beta chains was associated with a missense DCLRE1C variant in a later genetic analysis, and the association was replicated in an independent cohort. Linkage disequilibrium might explain the correlated functional status among segregating V segments, but an unknown experimental factor could not be ruled out. Immune exposure information for the cohort was limited to CMV serostatus. According to a later analysis, most CMV-associated TCR beta chains appeared to be HLA-restricted, and the HLA associations seemed to be driven largely by CMV exposure. Most TCR sequences were seen in very few donors, while some public TCRs were found in many individuals. In a later analysis, the rate of TCR association differed among HLA loci, with DRB1 alleles having the most associated TCRs and HLA-C alleles having the fewest. Sequencing depth was assumed to be roughly uniform across donors in the presence/absence analyses, though that assumption may not hold. A cluster of highly shared sequence variants was judged likely to represent a technical artifact of the sequencing pipeline. A further reported finding was that TCR beta sequences accurately predicted the HLA-A and HLA-B alleles for most subjects in the first cohort.

On this clone itself: Its antigen remains undetermined. Per-base qualities were not stored, and no clone one base away is much larger.

The cohort was made up of 500 to 800 healthy bone marrow donors. Cohort members were all nominally healthy when sampled, although unrecorded immune exposures were likely present. The donor tested CMV seropositive, placing the donor among the 289 seropositive members of the cohort. A peripheral blood sample was provided by each donor, and peripheral blood mononuclear cells were used for TCR beta sequencing. The Qiagen DNeasy Blood Extraction Kit was used to extract genomic DNA from the blood cell samples. Libraries were made using the immunoSEQ multiplex PCR assay. For the multiplex PCR, a mixture combining 60 forward primers for TCR Vbeta segments and 13 reverse primers for TCR Jbeta segments was used. The CDR3 region of rearranged TCR beta genes was amplified from genomic DNA by a multiplex PCR assay. The Illumina HiSeq System was used to sequence the amplified TCR beta libraries as 87-base-pair reads. On the authors' methods: In a later analysis, 77 million or so unique TCR beta chains were counted across the roughly 610 repertoires, and roughly 11 million of these chains were shared by at least two donors. Raw reads were error-corrected and collapsed into unique sequences by a nearest-neighbor algorithm in which closely related sequences were merged to remove PCR and sequencing errors. To assign V, D and J gene segments, CDR3 sequences were aligned to IMGT reference sequences. Each retained sequence needed at least a six-nucleotide match to both a V gene segment and a J gene segment. Rearrangements were classified as productive when the CDR3 lacked stop codons and remained in frame with V and J, and all other rearrangements were classified as non-productive. Following IMGT convention, CDR3 was defined as the stretch from the second conserved V-encoded cysteine to the conserved J-encoded phenylalanine. In an earlier analysis of some 550 of the donors, sequences lacking an unambiguous match to a single V gene segment were excluded. An earlier analysis of over 450 of the donors classified V segments as functional when productive rearrangements were above 56.7% and as segregating when the standard deviation between donors was above 5%. To diagnose cytomegalovirus status from the catalog of TCR beta chain sequences, a statistical classification framework was built. V and J gene assignment, in a later analysis, came from comparing TCR nucleotide sequences with IMGT/GENE-DB human TR gene sequences. A later analysis assigned CDR3 sequences and most-parsimonious VDJ recombination scenarios with the TCRdist pipeline. A later analysis defined each TCR beta chain by its CDR3 amino acid sequence plus V-gene family, and excluded reads lacking a unique V-gene family. A later analysis removed roughly 590 highly shared, low-generation-probability nucleotide sequences to deal with suspected cross-contamination and a sequencing artifact. For each public chain, a later analysis derived a clonal expansion index from normalized ranks of inferred template counts within each repertoire. In a later analysis, generation probabilities were computed with a VDJ recombination model fitted to out-of-frame rearrangements, and the resulting probabilities were checked against IGoR. A later analysis scored TCR-TCR, TCR-HLA and TCR-CMV co-occurrence with hypergeometric tests, applying a repertoire-size bias correction to TCR pairs. In a later analysis, false discovery rates were estimated by permuting HLA or CMV assignments 20 times. In a later analysis, co-occurring TCRs were grouped using DBSCAN, and TCRdist sequence similarity was added for clustering within HLA-allele-positive subsets. For co-occurrence clustering, repertoires with fewer than 30,000 or more than 120,000 public chains were excluded, along with 4 to 6 repertoires with anomalous nucleotide sharing. Held by TCRdb, this immuneACCESS table contains in-frame sequences only and omits some clones. Under half of the omission traces to an unresolved V gene where checked; the cause of the rest is unknown. V, J and clone size derive from that table, while D and trimming were established from the DNA sequence. The sample data list 150,000 to 200,000 clones, and roughly 80% of these were observed just once. The ten top clones hold about 1.3% of the sample.

The sample consisted of PBMCs. This clonotype originated in a girl under 18 in good health and CMV-seropositive.

The DNA sequence is as follows: TGTGCCAGCAGTTACTCGAACGAGGGTGAAGCTTTCTTT. Its protein is CASSYSNEGEAFF. The V and J genes are TRBV6-5 and TRBJ1-1; the D gene is unclear. V drops 0 bases and J drops 7 bases, leaving 9 bases in between. As encoded in the germline V gene, CDR1 is MNHEY while CDR2 is SVGAGI. The CDR3 sequence holds 13 residues, the cysteine and phenylalanine included. Only the CDR3 region is kept as DNA, spanning 39 bases read in frame from base 1.